This T cell receptor beta chain was recovered during a study of shared clonotypes between healthy human individuals (dated by TCRdb to 2020 to 2021). A note on the overall study: The cohort comprised a couple of women and a few men aged 18 to 49 years. For each donor, CD4 naive and CD4 memory were each run on three plates, CD8 naive on two plates, and CD8 memory on one plate. The study deeply sequenced blood TCR repertoires of about 5 healthy adults to estimate repertoire size and the extent of clonotype sharing between individuals. Different laboratories and diverse techniques were used to prepare libraries and sequence TCR repertoires, to increase sequencing depth and limit assay-specific biases. Between about 0.85 and 8.9 billion PBMCs per donor were obtained by leukapheresis. Broad study findings and their caveats: Incomplete sequencing was indicated by rarefaction of sorted-subset datasets, despite the large sequencing depth. Larger estimated clonotype richness was generally found for naive subsets than for memory subsets. Based on pairwise subsampling, the degree of clonotype sharing among donors was expected to be affected by sequencing depth. Compared with non-shared clonotypes, clonotypes shared by all four sorted-subset donors had higher generation probabilities. Sharing across four donors was observed for around 5% of naive CD4, 3% to 4% of naive CD8, about 2.3% of memory CD4, and about 0.39% of memory CD8 clonotypes. The genetic and exposure-history diversity represented was limited by the small number of donors. Sampling was restricted to blood, and TCR repertoires in tissue are likely to differ from TCR repertoires in blood.

This clone has only one observation. Its specific antigen is unknown. Base qualities are not provided; no much larger clone lies one nucleotide away. This CDR3 is also generated by other DNA sequences in the sample. Spanning cysteine to phenylalanine, the CDR3 consists of 13 amino acids. The read is trimmed to its CDR3 DNA, 39 bases read in frame from base 1. A distance of 7 bases separates the germline ends of V and J, which lose 2 bases and 1 base respectively. From the germline V gene, CDR1 is SGDLS and CDR2 is YYNGEE. Healthy HIV-negative adults with no recently reported acute infections or vaccinations were included as donors. Every donor was a Caucasian adult living in Nashville, Tennessee, USA. CD4+ T cells were enriched through magnetic negative selection, after which naive cells were positively selected on CD45RA and the remaining negative fraction served as the memory subset. Blood was obtained by leukapheresis, after which PBMCs were separated by Ficoll-Histopaque density gradient centrifugation and cryopreserved in liquid nitrogen vapor phase. Analytical flow cytometry was used to check the purity and quantity of each magnetically sorted T cell population. From each sorted fraction, genomic DNA was isolated and quantified by UV absorbance on a Nanodrop 2000c.

TCR CDR3 regions were amplified from genomic DNA by multiplex PCR using the deep immunoSEQ assay. Extracted genomic DNA from each cell subset was distributed evenly across all wells of several immunoSEQ 96-well plates, and each plate was treated as a replicate. Each replicate PCR for sorted subsets received around 200 ng genomic DNA, equal to tens of thousands of T cell genomes. The purified libraries were quantified using a Qubit 3.0 fluorometer, sized with a Bioanalyzer 2100, and then quantified again using the KAPA Library Quantification kit. Each immunoSEQ 96-well plate was sequenced on its own single-read 150-cycle Illumina NextSeq 550 flow cell. Processing in the source paper ran as follows. Because only junctional sequences without quality scores were contained in the immunoSEQ output, filtering matching that applied to full-length reads could not be performed. To assign V/J genes and CDR3, sequences were annotated against IMGT germline references using PyIR, a Python wrapper for IgBLAST v1.9. Any read was removed if the V/J assignment was weak (E-value above 1e-6), the CDR3 was missing, or the read contained stop codons, out-of-frame junctions, or ambiguous translated residues. V3J clonotypes were defined as sequences sharing the same inferred V gene, J gene, and CDR3 amino acid sequence. Percentage overlap between repertoires was calculated by dividing the number of shared unique clonotypes by the size of the smaller repertoire. Repertoire richness was assessed with RTK rarefaction, the Chao1 estimator, and Recon v2.1 estimates of unobserved clonotypes. OLGA was used to compute generation probabilities for all TCRbeta clonotypes that the gDNA method yielded from a few donors. The source is immuneACCESS, and TCRdb retained only in-frame sequences with V and J called. Part of the clones is not carried over; for the studies checked, unresolved V genes explain less than half of this, and the remainder is unexplained. V and J calls and clone size follow that table, whereas D and trimming were derived from the DNA. Across this sample there are about a million clones, with roughly 80% seen only once. The top ten hold 0.89% of the sample.

The sequence links TRBV9 to TRBJ2-7; the D segment could be TRBD1, given 6 matching bases. The material sequenced was memory CD4+ T cells from PBMCs. The cell subset or site label here, explained by the study, means: CD45RA-negative fraction. The receptor comes from a young man in good health. Some clones in this sample may be carry-over from other donors' samples. CDR3 sequence: CASSVDSSYEQYF. The nucleotide sequence reads TGTGCCAGCAGCGTGGACAGTTCCTACGAGCAGTACTTC.